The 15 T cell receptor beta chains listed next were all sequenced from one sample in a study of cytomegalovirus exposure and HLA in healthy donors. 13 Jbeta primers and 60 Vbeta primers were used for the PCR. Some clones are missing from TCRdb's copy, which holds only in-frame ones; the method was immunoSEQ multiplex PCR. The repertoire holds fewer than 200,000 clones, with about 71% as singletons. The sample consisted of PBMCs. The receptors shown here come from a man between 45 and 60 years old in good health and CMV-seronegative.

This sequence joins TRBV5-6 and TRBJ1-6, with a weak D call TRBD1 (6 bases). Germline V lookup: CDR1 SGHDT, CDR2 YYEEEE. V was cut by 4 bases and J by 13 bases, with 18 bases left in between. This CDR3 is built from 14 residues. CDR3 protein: CASSNYRVGGPLHF. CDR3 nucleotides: TGTGCCAGCAGCAATTACAGGGTCGGCGGTCCCCTCCACTTT.

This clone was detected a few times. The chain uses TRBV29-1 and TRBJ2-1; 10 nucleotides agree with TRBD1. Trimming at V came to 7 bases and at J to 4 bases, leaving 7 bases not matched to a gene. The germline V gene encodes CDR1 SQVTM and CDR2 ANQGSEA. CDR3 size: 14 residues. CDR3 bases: TGCAGCGGCAAGGACAGGGGGAGTTACAATGAGCAGTTCTTC. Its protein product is CSGKDRGSYNEQFF.

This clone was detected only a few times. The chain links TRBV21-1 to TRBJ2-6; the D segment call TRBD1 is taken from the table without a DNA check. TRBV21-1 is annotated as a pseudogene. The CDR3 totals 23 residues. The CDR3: CASSKRPLLYSGRGVSGANVLTF. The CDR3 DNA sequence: TGTGCCAGCAGCAAAAGGCCCCTCCTCTACTCGGGCAGGGGAGTCTCTGGGGCCAACGTCCTGACTTTC.

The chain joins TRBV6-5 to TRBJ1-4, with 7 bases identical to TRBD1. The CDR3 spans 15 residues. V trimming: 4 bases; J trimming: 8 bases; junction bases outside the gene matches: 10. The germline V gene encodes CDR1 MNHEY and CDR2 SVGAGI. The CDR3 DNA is TGTGCCAGCAGTTTAACAGGGGTCCTGGGCGAAAAACTGTTTTTT. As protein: CASSLTGVLGEKLFF.

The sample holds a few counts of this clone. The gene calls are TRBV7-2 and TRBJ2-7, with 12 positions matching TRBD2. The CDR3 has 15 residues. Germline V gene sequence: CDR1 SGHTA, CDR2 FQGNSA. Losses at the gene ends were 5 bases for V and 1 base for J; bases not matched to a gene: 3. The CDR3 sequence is CASSHTSGGSYEQYF. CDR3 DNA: TGTGCCAGCAGCCATACTAGCGGGGGGTCCTACGAGCAGTACTTC.

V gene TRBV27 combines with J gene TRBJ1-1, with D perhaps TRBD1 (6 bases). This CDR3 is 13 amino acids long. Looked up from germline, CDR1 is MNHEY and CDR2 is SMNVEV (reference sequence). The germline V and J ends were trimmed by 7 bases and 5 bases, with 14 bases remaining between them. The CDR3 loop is CASKYRAGTEAFF. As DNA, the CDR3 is TGTGCCAGCAAATACAGGGCAGGGACTGAAGCTTTCTTT.

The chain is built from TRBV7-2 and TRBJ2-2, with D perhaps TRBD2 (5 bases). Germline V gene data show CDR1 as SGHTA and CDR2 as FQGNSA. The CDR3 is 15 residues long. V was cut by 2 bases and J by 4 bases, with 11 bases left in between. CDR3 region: CASSLSLAPTGELFF. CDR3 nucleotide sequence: TGTGCCAGCAGCTTAAGTCTAGCCCCCACCGGGGAGCTGTTTTTT. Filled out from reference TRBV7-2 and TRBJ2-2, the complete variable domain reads GAGVSQSPSNKVTEKGKDVELRCDPISGHTALYWYRQSLGQGLEFLIYFQGNSAPDKSGLPSDRFSAERTGGSVSTLTIQRTQQEDSAVYLCASSLSLAPTGELFFGEGSRLTVL.

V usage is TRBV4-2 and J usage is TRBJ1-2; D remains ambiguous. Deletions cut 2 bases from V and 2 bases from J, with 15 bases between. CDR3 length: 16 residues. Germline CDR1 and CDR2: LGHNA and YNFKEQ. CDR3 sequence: CASSQSGRQANYGYTF. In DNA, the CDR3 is TGTGCCAGCAGCCAATCTGGTCGGCAGGCCAACTATGGCTACACCTTC.

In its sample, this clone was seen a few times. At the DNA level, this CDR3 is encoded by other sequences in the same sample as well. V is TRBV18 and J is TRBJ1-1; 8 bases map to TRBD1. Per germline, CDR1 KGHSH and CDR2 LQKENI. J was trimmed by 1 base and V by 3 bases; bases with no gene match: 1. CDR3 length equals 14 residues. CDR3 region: CASSPDRANTEAFF. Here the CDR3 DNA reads TGTGCCAGCTCACCGGACAGGGCGAACACTGAAGCTTTCTTT.

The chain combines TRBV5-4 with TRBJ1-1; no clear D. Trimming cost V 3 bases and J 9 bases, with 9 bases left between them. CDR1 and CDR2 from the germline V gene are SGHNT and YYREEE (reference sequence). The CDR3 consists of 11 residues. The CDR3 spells CASSSDGKAFF. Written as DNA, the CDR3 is TGTGCCAGCAGCTCCGACGGGAAAGCTTTCTTT.

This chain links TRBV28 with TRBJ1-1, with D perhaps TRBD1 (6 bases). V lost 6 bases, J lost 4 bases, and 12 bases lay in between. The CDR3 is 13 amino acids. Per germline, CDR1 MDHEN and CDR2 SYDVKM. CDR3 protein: CASSPGERTEAFF. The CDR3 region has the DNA TGTGCCAGCAGCCCAGGGGAGCGCACTGAAGCTTTCTTT.

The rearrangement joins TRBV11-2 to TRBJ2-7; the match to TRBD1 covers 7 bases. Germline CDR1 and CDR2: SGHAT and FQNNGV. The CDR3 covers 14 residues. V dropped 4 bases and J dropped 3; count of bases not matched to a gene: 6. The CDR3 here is CASSSRQGFYEQYF. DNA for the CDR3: TGTGCCAGCAGCTCCCGACAGGGTTTCTACGAGCAGTACTTC.

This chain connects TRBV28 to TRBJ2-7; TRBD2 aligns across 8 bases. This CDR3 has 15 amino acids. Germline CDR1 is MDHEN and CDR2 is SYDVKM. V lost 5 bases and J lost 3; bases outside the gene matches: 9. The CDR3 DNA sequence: TGTGCCAGCAGTCCCGGGGGGGGCCCCGGCTACGAGCAGTACTTC. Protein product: CASSPGGGPGYEQYF.

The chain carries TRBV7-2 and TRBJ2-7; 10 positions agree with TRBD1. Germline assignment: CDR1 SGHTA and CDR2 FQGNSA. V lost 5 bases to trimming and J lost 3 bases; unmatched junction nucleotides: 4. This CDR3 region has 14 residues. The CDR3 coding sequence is TGTGCCAGCAGCGCGGACAGGGGGGTCTACGAGCAGTACTTC. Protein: CASSADRGVYEQYF.

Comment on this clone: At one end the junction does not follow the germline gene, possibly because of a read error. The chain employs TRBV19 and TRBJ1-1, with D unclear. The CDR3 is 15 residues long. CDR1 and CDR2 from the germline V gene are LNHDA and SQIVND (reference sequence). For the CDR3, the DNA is TGTGCCAGTATTCATCGAACCCTTACACCGACTGGAGCTTTCTTT. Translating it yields CASIHRTLTPTGAFF.